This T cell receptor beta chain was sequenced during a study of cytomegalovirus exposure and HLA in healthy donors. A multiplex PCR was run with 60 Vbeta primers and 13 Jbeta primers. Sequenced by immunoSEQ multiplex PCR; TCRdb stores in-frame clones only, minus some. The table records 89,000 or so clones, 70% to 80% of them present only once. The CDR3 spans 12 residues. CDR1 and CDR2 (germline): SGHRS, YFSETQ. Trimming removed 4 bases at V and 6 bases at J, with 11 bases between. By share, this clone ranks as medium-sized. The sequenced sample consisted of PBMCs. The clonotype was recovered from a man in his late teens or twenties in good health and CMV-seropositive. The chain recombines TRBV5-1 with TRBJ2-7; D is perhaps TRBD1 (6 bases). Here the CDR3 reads CASSANRVEQYF. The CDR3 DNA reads TGCGCCAGCAGCGCTAACAGGGTCGAGCAGTACTTC.